Listed below are T cell receptor beta chains from one sample, sequenced in a study of T cells in Graves' hyperthyroidism and ophthalmopathy. One entry per CDR3 protein results from TCRdb running MiXCR on the multiplex PCR reads. The profile shows hundreds of thousands of distinct CDR3 sequences, around 15% of them singletons. Sequenced sample: blood. These receptors were collected from a woman between 18 and 29 years old with Graves' hyperthyroidism. Both conserved end residues are part of each CDR3. The D gene is left open where the match is weak. Some rows mark clone size as missing; the rest say once, few, many or name a class of expanded clone.

clone_size	d_call	cdr3_length	v_call	j_call	cdr3_aa	cdr3_nt
many	NA	15	TRBV6-1	TRBJ2-7	CASSAQGGSSYEQYF	TGTGCCAGCAGTGCACAGGGTGGAAGTTCCTACGAGCAGTACTTC
NA	TRBD2	22	TRBV20-1	TRBJ2-3	CSASLLAGGAEEARTSTDTQYF	TGCAGTGCTAGTTTGCTAGCGGGAGGGGCAGAGGAGGCACGCACTAGCACAGATACGCAGTATTTT
few	NA	14	TRBV5-1	TRBJ2-5	CASSLTDPEETQYF	TGCGCCAGCAGCTTGACGGACCCAGAGGAGACCCAGTACTTC
many	NA	13	TRBV20-1	TRBJ2-1	CSVQTGRGNEQFF	TGCAGTGTCCAAACAGGGAGGGGCAATGAGCAGTTCTTC
few	NA	14	TRBV11-1	TRBJ2-5	CASSLGFSRETQYF	TGTGCCAGCAGCTTAGGATTCTCCCGGGAGACCCAGTACTTC
few	TRBD1	17	TRBV28	TRBJ2-5	CASSFLWGRGPGETQYF	TGTGCCAGCAGTTTTCTTTGGGGCAGGGGGCCGGGGGAGACCCAGTACTTC
many	TRBD2	18	TRBV20-1	TRBJ2-7	CSARPTGLAGGYSYEQYF	TGCAGTGCTAGACCCACGGGACTAGCGGGAGGGTACTCCTACGAGCAGTACTTC
many	NA	14	TRBV5-1	TRBJ2-5	CASRERAAGETQYF	TGCGCCAGCAGGGAAAGGGCGGCCGGGGAGACCCAGTACTTC
NA	NA	15	TRBV19	TRBJ2-7	CASSPSAAETYEQYF	TGTGCCAGTAGTCCCTCTGCCGCCGAAACCTACGAGCAGTACTTC
NA	NA	16	TRBV15	TRBJ2-6	CATSRDEGSGANVLTF	TGTGCCACCAGCAGAGATGAGGGCTCTGGGGCCAACGTCCTGACTTTC
NA	NA	12	TRBV20-1	TRBJ1-6	CSVESGAAPLHF	TGCAGTGTTGAGTCGGGGGCAGCACCCCTCCACTTT
NA	NA	13	TRBV7-2	TRBJ2-3	CASSSYRVDTQYF	TGTGCCAGCAGCTCCTACAGGGTGGATACGCAGTATTTT
many	NA	15	TRBV28	TRBJ2-1	CASSLPLGLYNEQFF	TGTGCCAGCAGTTTACCCCTGGGGCTATACAATGAGCAGTTCTTC
few	NA	15	TRBV5-6	TRBJ1-2	CASSLVDRPMGGYTF	TGTGCCAGCAGCTTGGTTGACAGGCCCATGGGAGGCTACACCTTC
many	NA	12	TRBV18	TRBJ2-7	CASSPGKTEQYF	TGTGCCAGCTCACCTGGCAAAACTGAGCAGTACTTC
NA	TRBD2	14	TRBV3-1	TRBJ2-1	CASRSGLVRHEQFF	TGTGCCAGCAGGTCCGGACTAGTTCGGCATGAGCAGTTCTTC
many	TRBD1	14	TRBV28	TRBJ1-5	CASILTGSNQPQHF	TGTGCCAGCATCTTGACAGGGTCCAATCAGCCCCAGCATTTT
few	NA	15	TRBV15	TRBJ2-1	CATSLREGPYNEQFF	TGTGCCACCAGCCTACGTGAGGGCCCTTACAATGAGCAGTTCTTC
NA	TRBD2	18	TRBV3-1	TRBJ2-1	CASSQDLTSGSLSNEQFF	TGTGCCAGCAGCCAAGATTTGACTAGCGGGAGTCTCAGCAATGAGCAGTTCTTC
NA	NA	17	TRBV20-1	TRBJ1-5	CSASDVGSGESNQPQHF	TGCAGTGCTAGTGACGTGGGAAGCGGGGAAAGCAATCAGCCCCAGCATTTT
NA	NA	14	TRBV6-2/TRBV6-3	TRBJ2-7	CASSIRRDNYEQYF	TGTGCCAGCAGTATCCGACGGGACAACTACGAGCAGTACTTC
NA	TRBD2	14	TRBV9	TRBJ2-4	CASSPGRGRDIQYF	TGTGCCAGCAGCCCAGGGAGGGGACGGGACATTCAGTACTTC
few	NA	13	TRBV5-1	TRBJ1-4	CASSLEGEGKLFF	TGCGCCAGCAGCTTGGAAGGGGAGGGAAAACTGTTTTTT
few	NA	15	TRBV7-2	TRBJ2-1	CASSLKALGYTEQFF	TGTGCCAGCAGCTTAAAAGCGCTAGGGTATACTGAGCAGTTCTTC
few	TRBD2	17	TRBV19	TRBJ2-2	CASRASGSGGNTGELFF	TGTGCCAGTAGAGCCTCTGGTAGCGGGGGGAACACCGGGGAGCTGTTTTTT
NA	NA	13	TRBV27	TRBJ1-2	CASSPGAAWGYTF	TGTGCCAGCAGCCCAGGTGCGGCGTGGGGCTACACCTTC
NA	NA	16	TRBV20-1	TRBJ2-3	CSPPGPPSAPADTQYF	TGCAGTCCCCCTGGGCCTCCCTCAGCCCCGGCAGATACGCAGTATTTT
few	TRBD2	16	TRBV7-2	TRBJ2-5	CASSSVERGRGETQYF	TGTGCCAGCAGCTCGGTTGAGCGGGGGCGAGGGGAGACCCAGTACTTC
few	NA	13	TRBV7-9	TRBJ1-2	CASRAGGGYGYTF	TGTGCCAGCAGGGCGGGGGGCGGCTATGGCTACACCTTC
few	NA	15	TRBV7-3	TRBJ2-3	CASSLVSRRTDTQYF	TGTGCCAGCAGTCTAGTCTCCCGCCGCACAGATACGCAGTATTTT
few	NA	14	TRBV20-1	TRBJ1-5	CSARAGADNQPQHF	TGCAGTGCTAGAGCGGGGGCGGACAATCAGCCCCAGCATTTT
few	NA	17	TRBV2	TRBJ2-7	CASSEVGPAGLAYEQYF	TGTGCCAGCAGTGAAGTAGGTCCGGCAGGGCTGGCCTACGAGCAGTACTTC
few	TRBD2	20	TRBV25-1	TRBJ2-1	CASSETSPRTSGGARNEQFF	TGTGCCAGCAGTGAAACTTCCCCCCGGACCAGCGGGGGGGCCCGTAATGAGCAGTTCTTC
NA	TRBD1	15	TRBV27	TRBJ1-1	CASSLLGQLNTEAFF	TGTGCCAGCAGTTTGCTGGGACAGTTGAACACTGAAGCTTTCTTT
once	NA	14	TRBV10-3	TRBJ1-1	CAISTVFVGRGAFF	TGTGCCATCTCGACAGTTTTTGTGGGGCGTGGAGCTTTCTTT
medium-sized	NA	14	TRBV7-2	TRBJ2-7	CASSASLSSYEQYF	TGTGCCAGCAGCGCTAGCTTAAGCTCCTACGAGCAGTACTTC
many	TRBD1	17	TRBV24-1	TRBJ2-3	CATSDRTGTRRTDTQYF	TGTGCCACCAGTGACCGGACAGGTACGCGACGGACAGATACGCAGTATTTT
many	NA	13	TRBV20-1	TRBJ2-7	CSASPRGGYEQYF	TGCAGTGCTAGCCCCAGGGGCGGCTACGAGCAGTACTTC
few	NA	16	TRBV2	TRBJ2-6	CASSSGTLSGANVLTF	TGTGCCAGCAGTTCCGGGACACTCTCTGGGGCCAACGTCCTGACTTTC
NA	NA	13	TRBV18	TRBJ1-1	CASSQGINTEAFF	TGTGCCAGCTCACAGGGAATTAACACTGAAGCTTTCTTT
many	TRBD1	14	TRBV7-2	TRBJ1-4	CASSLDRVGEKLFF	TGTGCCAGCAGCCTCGACAGGGTGGGCGAAAAACTGTTTTTT
few	TRBD1	14	TRBV4-3	TRBJ1-2	CASSRRTGIYGYTF	TGCGCCAGCAGCCGCCGGACAGGGATCTATGGCTACACCTTC
many	NA	15	TRBV13	TRBJ2-7	CASSLGQSVSSRQYF	TGTGCCAGCAGCTTAGGCCAGTCGGTTTCGTCGCGGCAGTACTTC
NA	NA	15	TRBV20-1	TRBJ2-2	CSARDTQGNTGELFF	TGCAGTGCTAGAGACACACAGGGTAACACCGGGGAGCTGTTTTTT
NA	TRBD2	16	TRBV5-1	TRBJ2-5	CASSRSVLANQETQYF	TGCGCCAGCAGCCGAAGCGTACTAGCGAACCAAGAGACCCAGTACTTC
NA	TRBD1	15	TRBV24-1	TRBJ1-5	CATSDSGQNNQPQHF	TGTGCCACCAGTGACTCGGGACAGAACAATCAGCCCCAGCATTTT
many	NA	17	TRBV28	TRBJ2-7	CASSSSPKGSGSYEQYF	TGTGCCAGCAGTTCCTCTCCCAAAGGGAGTGGGTCCTACGAGCAGTACTTC